Each of the 22 T cell receptor beta chains below was sequenced from the same sample in a study of graft-versus-host responses after intestinal transplantation. Libraries were prepared by immunoSEQ multiplex PCR; TCRdb keeps only in-frame clonotypes and omits some of them. The table has some 100,000 clones, around 93% seen once. These receptors have no known antigen. Sequencing was performed on unstimulated CD8+ T cells sorted from spleen or lymph node cells, taken before transplant. The receptors shown here come from a human donor who was the organ donor for an intestinal transplant.

The chain has TRBV6-1 and TRBJ1-2; D not resolved. Germline V lookup: CDR1 MNHNS, CDR2 SASEGT. Trimming took 2 bases from V and 3 from J, leaving 7 bases between them. CDR3 length: 13 amino acids. CDR3 sequence reads: CASSETDHYGYTF. In DNA form, the CDR3 reads TGTGCCAGCAGTGAAACAGATCACTATGGCTACACCTTC.

V is TRBV5-6 and J is TRBJ2-7; D gene uncertain. Germline lookup yields CDR1 SGHDT and CDR2 YYEEEE. The CDR3 is 14 amino acids. Trimming took 0 bases from V and 1 from J, leaving 8 bases between them. CDR3 sequence (DNA): TGTGCCAGCAGCTTGGACACCTTATCCTACGAGCAGTACTTC. This translates into CASSLDTLSYEQYF.

The rearrangement links TRBV29-1 to TRBJ2-7, with D possibly TRBD2 on 5 matching bases. The CDR3 loop spans 15 amino acids. The V and J ends lost 0 bases and 0 bases respectively, with 12 bases between them. Per the germline V gene, CDR1 is SQVTM and CDR2 is ANQGSEA. CDR3 residues: CSVEDEGGSSYEQYF. The CDR3 coding sequence is TGCAGCGTTGAAGATGAGGGTGGTAGCTCCTACGAGCAGTACTTC.

This clone was detected only a few times. The chain couples TRBV2 to TRBJ1-4; D remains ambiguous. This CDR3 has 13 amino acids. Germline CDR1 and CDR2: SNHLY and FYNNEI. The germline V and J ends were trimmed by 8 bases and 0 bases, with 7 bases remaining between them. CDR3 DNA: TGTGCCAGCGCCCGGGCAACTAATGAAAAACTGTTTTTT. This codes for CASARATNEKLFF.

V gene TRBV28 combines with J gene TRBJ2-3, with 8 bases matching TRBD2. With V trimmed by 5 bases and J by 1 base, 5 bases remained unmatched. The germline V gene has CDR1 MDHEN and CDR2 SYDVKM. The CDR3 loop spans 15 amino acids. CDR3 in DNA: TGTGCCAGCAGTGTTATAGCGGGACGCACAGATACGCAGTATTTT. Translated, it gives CASSVIAGRTDTQYF. The full variable domain, in which reference TRBV28 and TRBJ2-3 provide the parts outside the CDR3, is DVKVTQSSRYLVKRTGEKVFLECVQDMDHENMFWYRQDPGLGLRLIYFSYDVKMKEKGDIPEGYSVSREKKERFSLILESASTNQTSMYLCASSVIAGRTDTQYFGPGTRLTVL.

This CDR3 reads CASSFLESGLASNEQFF. In nucleotides, the CDR3 is TGTGCCAGCAGCTTCCTCGAGTCAGGACTAGCGTCCAATGAGCAGTTCTTC. This sequence joins TRBV13 and TRBJ2-1; 9 nucleotides agree with TRBD2. V lost 3 bases to trimming and J lost 6 bases; unmatched junction nucleotides: 12. CDR3 length equals 17 residues. Germline assignment: CDR1 PRHDT and CDR2 FYEKMQ (reference sequence).

V and J are TRBV4-1 and TRBJ1-4, with D unresolved. The CDR3 loop spans 18 amino acids. Germline-derived CDR1 and CDR2 are MGHRA and YSYEKL. With 0 bases removed from V and 4 bases from J, the gap between germline ends came to 18 bases. The CDR3 is CASSQDAWEATFNEKLFF. CDR3 coding DNA: TGCGCCAGCAGCCAAGATGCGTGGGAGGCCACCTTTAATGAAAAACTGTTTTTT.

In its sample, this clone was seen once. The rearrangement joins TRBV5-6 to TRBJ2-2, with 7 bases that match TRBD2. The CDR3 sequence is 15 residues long. Per germline, CDR1 SGHDT and CDR2 YYEEEE. V was pared by 3 bases and J by 7 bases, with 9 bases of the junction left unmatched. CDR3 DNA sequence: TGTGCCAGCAGCTGGGGACTATGGTTCGACGGGGAGCTGTTTTTT. Translated: CASSWGLWFDGELFF.

In the case of this clone: At one of its ends the junction is not consistent with the germline gene, which may arise from a read error. The J gene is TRBJ2-3, the V gene TRBV7-3; the match to TRBD2 covers 8 bases. The CDR3 is made up of 15 amino acids. Germline assignment: CDR1 SGHTA and CDR2 FQGTGA. CDR3 region: CASSLTSGLTDTQYF. As DNA, the CDR3 is TGTGCCAGCAGCCTAACTAGCGGACTCACAGATACGCAGTATTTT.

A single count supports this clone. J is TRBJ2-1 and V is TRBV6-5, with 7 bases lining up with TRBD2. Germline CDR1 MNHEY, CDR2 SVGAGI. Germline trimming cut 6 bases from V and 7 bases from J; bases unmatched to any gene: 9. The CDR3 length is 14 residues. The CDR3 region has the DNA TGTGCCAGCAGCCCCGCGGGGGAGCAGAATGAGCAGTTCTTC. Protein: CASSPAGEQNEQFF.

The chain uses TRBV4-2 and TRBJ2-1, with 7 positions matching TRBD2. CDR3 size: 15 residues. Unmatched junction bases numbered 6, after V lost 2 bases and J lost 5 bases. CDR1 and CDR2 (germline): LGHNA, YNFKEQ. The CDR3 DNA sequence: TGTGCCAGCAGCCAACAAGCGGGGTCGAACAATGAGCAGTTCTTC. Its translation: CASSQQAGSNNEQFF.

V gene TRBV28 combines with J gene TRBJ2-7, with 8 nucleotides matching TRBD2. V lost 6 bases and J lost 3; bases outside the gene matches: 10. The CDR3 is made up of 15 amino acids. Germline values: CDR1 MDHEN, CDR2 SYDVKM. The DNA for the CDR3 is TGTGCCAGCAGACTAACCGGGACTAGAAACTACGAGCAGTACTTC. Residues: CASRLTGTRNYEQYF.

The CDR3 is CASRTEKNTEAFF. The CDR3 nucleotides are TGTGCCAGTCGGACAGAAAAAAACACTGAAGCTTTCTTT. The rearrangement uses TRBV6-6 and TRBJ1-1, with a possible D match to TRBD1 (6 bases). Germline CDR1 MNHNY, CDR2 SVGAGI (reference sequence). The length of the CDR3 is 13 residues. With 9 bases removed from V and 2 bases from J, the gap between germline ends came to 13 bases.

The chain uses TRBV19 and TRBJ2-5, with D perhaps matching TRBD2 (5 bases). Germline CDR1 LNHDA, CDR2 SQIVND (reference sequence). The CDR3 is 15 residues long. V was pared by 6 bases and J by 8 bases, with 22 bases between. The CDR3 protein is CASSPLGSRRDTQYF. As DNA, the CDR3 is TGTGCCAGTAGCCCTCTTGGGAGCAGAAGAGACACCCAGTACTTC. Combining the CDR3 with reference TRBV19 and TRBJ2-5 gives the whole variable domain DGGITQSPKYLFRKEGQNVTLSCEQNLNHDAMYWYRQDPGQGLRLIYYSQIVNDFQKGDIAEGYSVSREKKESFPLTVTSAQKNPTAFYLCASSPLGSRRDTQYFGPGTRLLVL.

V and J are TRBV5-6 and TRBJ2-3, with 10 positions matching TRBD1. Trimming took 0 bases from V and 4 from J; bases not matched to a gene: 5. Germline CDR1 SGHDT, CDR2 YYEEEE. This CDR3 is 16 amino acids long. In DNA form, the CDR3 reads TGTGCCAGCAGCTTGGAACCGACAGGGGGCGCAGATACGCAGTATTTT. Protein sequence: CASSLEPTGGADTQYF.

The J gene is TRBJ1-2, the V gene TRBV6-5; the D is unclear. The CDR3 sequence is 15 residues long. Trimming removed 2 bases at V and 0 bases at J, with 10 bases between. Germline V gene lookup returns CDR1 MNHEY and CDR2 SVGAGI. CDR3 amino acids: CASSYGETANYGYTF. The CDR3 nucleotides are TGTGCCAGCAGTTACGGGGAGACTGCTAACTATGGCTACACCTTC.

V gene TRBV7-9 combines with J gene TRBJ2-1; TRBD2 aligns across 10 bases. Germline V gene data show CDR1 as SEHNR and CDR2 as FQNEAQ (reference sequence). After removal of 1 base from V and 12 bases from J, the junction contained 9 bases not matched to a gene. CDR3 length: 15 residues. CDR3 amino acids: CASSLDPSGGDVQFF. The CDR3 DNA reads TGTGCCAGCAGCTTAGACCCTAGCGGGGGAGACGTGCAGTTCTTC.

In DNA, the CDR3 is TGTGCCAGCAGCCCCCGGGACAGACTCCAAGAGACCCAGTACTTC. This encodes CASSPRDRLQETQYF. The chain joins TRBV27 to TRBJ2-5; TRBD1 agrees at 7 bases. V trimming: 6 bases; J trimming: 1 base; junction bases outside the gene matches: 8. The CDR3 spans 15 residues. From germline, CDR1 is MNHEY and CDR2 SMNVEV (reference sequence).

The chain has TRBV2 and TRBJ2-7; unclear D gene. The CDR3 sequence is 10 residues long. The germline gives CDR1 SNHLY, CDR2 FYNNEI. The V gene lost 7 bases and the J gene lost 7 bases, with 8 bases spanning the gap. The CDR3 is CASTHREQYF. The DNA of the CDR3 is TGTGCCAGCACCCATAGAGAGCAGTACTTC.

The chain is built from TRBV11-2 and TRBJ2-3; TRBD2 aligns across 12 bases. This CDR3 contains 16 residues. Germline values: CDR1 SGHAT, CDR2 FQNNGV. After removal of 6 bases from V and 4 bases from J, the junction contained 8 bases not matched to a gene. CDR3 loop: CASSPSGGAGADTQYF. The CDR3, as DNA: TGTGCCAGCAGTCCTAGCGGGGGGGCGGGCGCAGATACGCAGTATTTT. Variable domain in full (rest from reference TRBV11-2 and TRBJ2-3): EAGVAQSPRYKIIEKRQSVAFWCNPISGHATLYWYQQILGQGPKLLIQFQNNGVVDDSQLPKDRFSAERLKGVDSTLKIQPAKLEDSAVYLCASSPSGGAGADTQYFGPGTRLTVL.

The chain recombines TRBV7-3 with TRBJ2-2, with D possibly matching TRBD2 (6 bases). This CDR3 is built from 16 residues. Germline assignment: CDR1 SGHTA and CDR2 FQGTGA. V dropped 3 bases and J dropped 0 bases, with 11 bases sitting between them. The CDR3 spells CASSLEGWANTGELFF. CDR3 DNA sequence: TGTGCCAGCAGCTTGGAGGGGTGGGCGAACACCGGGGAGCTGTTTTTT.

This sequence joins TRBV29-1 and TRBJ2-1; 7 nucleotides line up with TRBD2. Germline assignment: CDR1 SQVTM and CDR2 ANQGSEA. CDR3 length equals 12 residues. Unmatched junction bases numbered 6, after V lost 7 bases and J lost 6 bases. CDR3 sequence (DNA): TGCAGCGCTAGGACTAGATTCAATGAGCAGTTCTTC. Amino acid sequence: CSARTRFNEQFF.